This T cell receptor (beta chain) was obtained from a study of cytomegalovirus exposure and HLA in healthy donors. The PCR employed 60 Vbeta primers together with 13 Jbeta primers. Generated by immunoSEQ multiplex PCR, the TCRdb table keeps only in-frame clones and is missing some. Of some 170,000 clones in the sample, under 80% were seen once. A word on this clone: Its antigen is not identified.

This CDR3 comprises 13 residues. Germline V CDR1 and CDR2: SGHRS, YFSETQ. V was trimmed by 5 bases and J by 8 bases, leaving 16 bases between them. Study observations and caveats: CMV serostatus was the sole immune exposure data available. Sequencing depth roughly uniform across donors was assumed in presence/absence analyses.

The sequencing sample was made of PBMCs. The chain combines TRBV5-1 with TRBJ1-2; D is ambiguous. The TCR was taken from a human donor in good health. The CDR3 loop reads CASSVLEGGGYTF. The CDR3, as DNA: TGCGCCAGCAGTGTCCTGGAGGGAGGAGGCTACACCTTC. Variable domain in full (rest from reference TRBV5-1 and TRBJ1-2): KAGVTQTPRYLIKTRGQQVTLSCSPISGHRSVSWYQQTPGQGLQFLFEYFSETQRNKGNFPGRFSGRQFSNSRSEMNVSTLELGDSALYLCASSVLEGGGYTFGSGTRLTVV.